This is a list of T cell receptor beta chains from one sample in a study of OX40 agonist ivuxolimab in advanced cancers. Produced via immunoSEQ multiplex PCR; TCRdb's table is partial and in-frame only. The table records roughly 32,000 clones, roughly 87% of them present only once. Source: CD4+ or CD8+ T cells sorted from blood, taken in a trial of the OX40 agonist ivuxolimab. The source is an adult with an advanced solid tumor such as melanoma, head and neck, liver or kidney cancer. Both conserved end residues are trimmed from each CDR3. Some rows mark clone size as missing; the rest say once, few, many or name a class of expanded clone.

J gene	V gene	clone size	CDR3 protein
TRBJ1-5	TRBV6-5	NA	ASSVVIGDQPQH
TRBJ2-1	TRBV5-6	NA	ASSQTSVEQF
TRBJ2-7	TRBV28	NA	ASSLWGGPAYEQY
TRBJ2-5	TRBV28	NA	ASTPRGSQETQY
TRBJ2-3	TRBV9	NA	ASSVDPSADTQY
TRBJ2-7	TRBV5-4	NA	ASSQDRAYYEQY
TRBJ2-2	TRBV15	NA	ATRRTLAEGGNTGELF
TRBJ2-1	TRBV7-3	NA	ASSAFFGQGEQF
TRBJ2-7	TRBV5-4	NA	ASSRTGGTDEQY
TRBJ2-1	TRBV5-1	NA	ASSSGTSGYDEQF
TRBJ2-7	TRBV30	NA	AWSPGLAGVSYEQY
TRBJ1-5	TRBV19	many	ASSPQVGESNQPQH
TRBJ2-1	TRBV6-5	NA	ASALTGTGLNEQF
TRBJ2-7	TRBV25-1	NA	ASRVRDRGLGEQY
TRBJ2-1	TRBV25-1	NA	ASSLNNEQF
TRBJ2-7	TRBV28	NA	ASSFPGQNYEQY